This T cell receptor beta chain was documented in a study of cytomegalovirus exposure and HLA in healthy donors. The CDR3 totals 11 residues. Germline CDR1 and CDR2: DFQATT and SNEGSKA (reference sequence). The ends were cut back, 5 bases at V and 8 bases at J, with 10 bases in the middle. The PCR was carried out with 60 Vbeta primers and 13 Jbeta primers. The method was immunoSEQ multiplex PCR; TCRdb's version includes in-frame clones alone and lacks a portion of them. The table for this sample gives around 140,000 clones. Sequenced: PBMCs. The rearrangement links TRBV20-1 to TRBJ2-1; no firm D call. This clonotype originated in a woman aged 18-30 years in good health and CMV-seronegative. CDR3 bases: TGCAGTGCTTATTTAGCCCATGAGCAGTTCTTC. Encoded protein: CSAYLAHEQFF.